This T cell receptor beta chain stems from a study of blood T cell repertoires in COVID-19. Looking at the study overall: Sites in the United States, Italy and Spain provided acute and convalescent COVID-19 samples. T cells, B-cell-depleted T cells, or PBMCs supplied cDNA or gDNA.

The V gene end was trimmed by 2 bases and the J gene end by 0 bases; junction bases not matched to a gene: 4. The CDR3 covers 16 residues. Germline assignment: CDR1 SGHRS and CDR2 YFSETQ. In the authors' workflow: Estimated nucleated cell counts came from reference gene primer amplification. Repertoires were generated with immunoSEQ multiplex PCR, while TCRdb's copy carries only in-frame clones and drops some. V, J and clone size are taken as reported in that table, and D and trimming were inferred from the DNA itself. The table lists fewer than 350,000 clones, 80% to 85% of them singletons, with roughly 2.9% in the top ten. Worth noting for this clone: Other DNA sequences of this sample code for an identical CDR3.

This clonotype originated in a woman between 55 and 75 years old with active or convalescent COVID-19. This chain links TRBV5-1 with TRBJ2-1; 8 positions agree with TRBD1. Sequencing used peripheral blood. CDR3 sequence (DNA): TGCGCCAGCAGCTTAAGGACAGGGAGCTCCTACAATGAGCAGTTCTTC. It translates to CASSLRTGSSYNEQFF.